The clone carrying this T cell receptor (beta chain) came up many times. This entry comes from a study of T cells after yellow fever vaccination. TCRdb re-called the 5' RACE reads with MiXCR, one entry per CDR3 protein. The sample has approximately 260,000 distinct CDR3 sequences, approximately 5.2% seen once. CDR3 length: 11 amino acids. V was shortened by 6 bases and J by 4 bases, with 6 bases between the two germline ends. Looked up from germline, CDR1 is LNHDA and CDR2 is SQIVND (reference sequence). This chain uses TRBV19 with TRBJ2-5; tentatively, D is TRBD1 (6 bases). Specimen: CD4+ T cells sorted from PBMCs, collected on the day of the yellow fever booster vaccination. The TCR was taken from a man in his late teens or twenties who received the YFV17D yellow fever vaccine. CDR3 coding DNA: TGTGCCAGTAGAGGGGGAGAGACCCAGTACTTC. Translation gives CASRGGETQYF.